The 18 T cell receptor beta chains in this list originate from one sample, sequenced in a study of early T cells in non-severe SARS-CoV-2 infection. TCRdb called the 5' RACE reads again in MiXCR, with one record for every CDR3 protein. The sample has around 31,000 distinct CDR3 sequences; approximately 5.4% are singletons. Sequenced material: whole blood. These receptors originate from an adult who was a healthcare worker with PCR-confirmed SARS-CoV-2 infection or an uninfected control (not recorded which).

This clonotype was recorded at least ten times. The rearrangement links TRBV5-1 to TRBJ2-7; D is unresolved. There are 14 residues in the CDR3. Looked up from germline, CDR1 is SGHRS and CDR2 is YFSETQ. The germline V and J ends were trimmed by 5 bases and 4 bases, with 16 bases remaining between them. The CDR3 nucleotides read TGCGCCAGCAGAGGTCAGCCCGGACCTTACGAGCAGTACTTC. Its translation: CASRGQPGPYEQYF.

The V and J genes are TRBV30 and TRBJ2-2; D is ambiguous. The CDR3 has 12 residues. Trimming removed 3 bases at V and 5 bases at J, with 7 bases between. Germline CDR1 reads GTSNPN; CDR2 reads SVGIG (reference sequence). CDR3 amino acids: CAWSITTGELFF. The CDR3 nucleotides read TGTGCCTGGAGCATTACTACCGGGGAGCTGTTTTTT.

This clonotype was seen more than once but under ten times. V gene TRBV20-1 combines with J gene TRBJ2-3, with a tentative D call TRBD2 (6 bases). The germline CDR1 and CDR2 sequences are DFQATT and SNEGSKA (reference sequence). This CDR3 is built from 14 residues. Between the trimmed V and J ends, which lost 6 bases and 0 bases, there was a span of 13 bases. CDR3 sequence reads: CSAQRADSTDTQYF. The CDR3 DNA reads TGCAGTGCCCAGCGGGCGGATAGCACAGATACGCAGTATTTT.

At least ten counts were recorded for this clonotype. A junction end diverges from the germline sequence, so it may reflect a read error. The CDR3 region has the DNA TGCGCCAGCAGCTCGGGACAGGCCTCCAACGAGCAGTACTTC. It codes for CASSSGQASNEQYF. This chain uses TRBV5-1 with TRBJ2-7; 8 nucleotides align to TRBD1. CDR3 length: 14 amino acids. In germline, CDR1 is SGHRS, CDR2 YFSETQ.

The genes are TRBV28 and TRBJ2-3; tentatively, D is TRBD2 (6 bases). Germline V CDR1 and CDR2: MDHEN, SYDVKM. V was shortened by 7 bases and J by 0 bases, with 14 bases between the two germline ends. The CDR3 covers 15 residues. The CDR3 here is CASTLLASSTDTQYF. CDR3 nucleotide sequence: TGTGCCAGCACCCTGCTAGCGTCTAGCACAGATACGCAGTATTTT.

The chain has TRBV4-1 and TRBJ2-5; 7 bases map to TRBD2. The CDR3 loop spans 16 amino acids. The junction had 12 bases not matched to a gene; V was cut back by 3 bases and J by 5 bases. Germline V gives CDR1 MGHRA, CDR2 YSYEKL. This CDR3 is CASSHTSGLDGETQYF. The CDR3 DNA follows: TGCGCCAGCAGCCATACCTCAGGACTAGACGGGGAGACCCAGTACTTC.

This clonotype was detected ten times or more. V gene TRBV7-8 combines with J gene TRBJ1-2; D is unclear. V lost 2 bases, J lost 8 bases, and 12 bases lay in between. The CDR3 has 13 residues. Germline lookup yields CDR1 SGHVS and CDR2 FQNEAQ. The CDR3 nucleotides are TGTGCCAGCAGCTTATACGAGTTAGAGGGCTACACCTTC. Its protein is CASSLYELEGYTF.

Ten or more counts support this clonotype. The genes are TRBV7-9 and TRBJ2-1; 9 nucleotides line up with TRBD2. The germline V gene has CDR1 SEHNR and CDR2 FQNEAQ (reference sequence). This CDR3 has 17 residues. V was pared by 4 bases and J by 9 bases, with 16 bases of the junction left unmatched. CDR3 nucleotide sequence: TGTGCCAGCAGCTCAACCGAGTTGGTAGCGGGAGTCGGTGAGCAGTTCTTC. Its protein product is CASSSTELVAGVGEQFF.

This clonotype was seen at least ten times. This rearrangement joins TRBV20-1 to TRBJ2-1; a possible D gene is TRBD1 (6 bases). The CDR3 has 13 residues. CDR1 DFQATT and CDR2 SNEGSKA come from the germline V gene (reference sequence). V was pared by 3 bases and J by 8 bases, with 14 bases between. For the CDR3, the DNA is TGCAGTGCTAGCGGGCCTGGGGGCTATGAGCAGTTCTTC. The encoded protein is CSASGPGGYEQFF.

This clonotype showed up just once. A read error is possible here, since a much larger clone lies one base away. The rearrangement joins TRBV9 to TRBJ2-2, with 9 positions matching TRBD2. The CDR3 covers 15 residues. CDR1 and CDR2 (germline): SGDLS, YYNGEE. The CDR3 bases are TGTGTCAGCAGCGTAGTAGGTAGCGGGAGTGGGGAGCTGTTTTTT. Translated, it gives CVSSVVGSGSGELFF.

At least ten counts were recorded for this clonotype. The V gene is TRBV21-1, the J gene TRBJ2-7; TRBD2 is the table's D call, not checked against the DNA. TRBV21-1 is designated a pseudogene. The CDR3 runs 22 residues. This CDR3 is CASSKIVPIEQNDADETYEQYF. CDR3 DNA sequence: TGTGCCAGCAGCAAAATAGTCCCAATCGAACAAAATGATGCGGACGAGACCTACGAGCAGTACTTC.

The chain couples TRBV20-1 to TRBJ2-7; D is undetermined. Trimming shortened V by 6 bases and J by 0 bases, and 12 bases separated the two germline ends. Germline V gene sequence: CDR1 DFQATT, CDR2 SNEGSKA (reference sequence). The CDR3 has 13 residues. The CDR3 coding sequence is TGCAGTGCCCCCCCGGAGAGCTCCTACGAGCAGTACTTC. It yields the protein CSAPPESSYEQYF.

This clonotype appeared many times. The chain carries TRBV20-1 and TRBJ1-3, with D possibly being TRBD1 (5 bases). This CDR3 spans 14 amino acids. Germline V CDR1 and CDR2: DFQATT, SNEGSKA (reference sequence). V was shortened by 3 bases and J by 2 bases, with 11 bases between the two germline ends. The CDR3 DNA follows: TGCAGTGCTAGTAGCCAGGGTGCTGGAAACACCATATATTTT. This gives the protein CSASSQGAGNTIYF.

This clonotype appeared many times. The chain joins TRBV28 to TRBJ2-2, with a weak D call TRBD1 (6 bases). Germline V gene lookup returns CDR1 MDHEN and CDR2 SYDVKM. This CDR3 is built from 16 residues. V was cut by 7 bases and J by 3 bases, with 18 bases left in between. The DNA of the CDR3 is TGTGCCAGCACCCCCTTACGGTCAGGGGACACCGGGGAGCTGTTTTTT. This gives the protein CASTPLRSGDTGELFF.

This clonotype was recorded a few times. CDR3 in amino acids: CASRRGTGRYEQYF. CDR3 coding DNA: TGTGCCAGCAGAAGAGGGACAGGGAGGTACGAGCAGTACTTC. The chain couples TRBV11-2 to TRBJ2-7; 9 positions agree with TRBD1. After removal of 6 bases from V and 4 bases from J, the junction contained 7 bases not matched to a gene. The CDR3 spans 14 residues. The germline V gene encodes CDR1 SGHAT and CDR2 FQNNGV.

This clonotype was counted a few times. The genes are TRBV13 and TRBJ2-7; D remains ambiguous. The CDR3 length is 13 residues. V dropped 2 bases and J dropped 3 bases, with 8 bases sitting between them. Germline-derived CDR1 and CDR2 are PRHDT and FYEKMQ (reference sequence). This CDR3 is CASSLNSIYEQYF. CDR3 in DNA: TGTGCCAGCAGCTTAAATTCGATCTACGAGCAGTACTTC.

The sample holds many counts of this clonotype. This chain links TRBV20-1 with TRBJ2-7; 7 nucleotides match TRBD2. Germline V gene lookup returns CDR1 DFQATT and CDR2 SNEGSKA (reference sequence). This CDR3 region has 13 residues. The J segment lost 0 bases and the V segment lost 5 bases, leaving 4 bases of the junction unmatched. The CDR3 bases are TGCAGTGCTCGGGGGGAGTTCTCCTACGAGCAGTACTTC. This translates into CSARGEFSYEQYF.

This clonotype was seen ten or more times. J is TRBJ2-1 and V is TRBV30; perhaps TRBD2 as D (6 bases). Trimming took 7 bases from V and 1 from J, leaving 17 bases between them. This CDR3 region has 15 residues. The germline V gene has CDR1 GTSNPN and CDR2 SVGIG (reference sequence). The CDR3 DNA follows: TGTGCCTTTCGGGACTGGAGATATTCCTACAATGAGCAGTTCTTC. Its translation is CAFRDWRYSYNEQFF.